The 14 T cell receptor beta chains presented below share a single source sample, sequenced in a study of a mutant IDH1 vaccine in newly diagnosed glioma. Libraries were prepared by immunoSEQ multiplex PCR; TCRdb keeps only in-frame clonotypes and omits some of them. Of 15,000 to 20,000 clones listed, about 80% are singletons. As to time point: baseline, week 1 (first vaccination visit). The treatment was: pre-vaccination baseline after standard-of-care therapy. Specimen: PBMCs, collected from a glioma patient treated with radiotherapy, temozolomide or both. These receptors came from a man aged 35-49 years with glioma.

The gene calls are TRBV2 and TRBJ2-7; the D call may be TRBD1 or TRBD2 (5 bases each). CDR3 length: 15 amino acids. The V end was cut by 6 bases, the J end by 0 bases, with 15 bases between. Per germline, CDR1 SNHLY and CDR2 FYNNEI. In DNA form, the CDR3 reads TGTGCCAGCAGCACCGGGACGACTAACTCCTACGAGCAGTACTTC. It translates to CASSTGTTNSYEQYF.

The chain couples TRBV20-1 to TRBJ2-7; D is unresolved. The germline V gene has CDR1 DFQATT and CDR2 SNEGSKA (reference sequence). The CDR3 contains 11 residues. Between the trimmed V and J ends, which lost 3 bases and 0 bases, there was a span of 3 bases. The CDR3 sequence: CSASYSYEQYF. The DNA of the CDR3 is TGCAGTGCTAGTTACTCCTACGAGCAGTACTTC.

CDR3 sequence: CATHSSGNTIYF. CDR3 coding DNA: TGTGCCACCCATAGCTCTGGAAACACCATATATTTT. The chain combines TRBV6-1 with TRBJ1-3; no clear D gene. V was trimmed by 10 bases and J by 0 bases, leaving 7 bases between them. Germline lookup yields CDR1 MNHNS and CDR2 SASEGT. The CDR3 has 12 amino acids.

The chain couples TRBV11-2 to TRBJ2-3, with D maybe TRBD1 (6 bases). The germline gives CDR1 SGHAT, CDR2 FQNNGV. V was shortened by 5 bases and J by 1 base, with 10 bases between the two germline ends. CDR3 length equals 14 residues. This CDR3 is CASSLGQRTDTQYF. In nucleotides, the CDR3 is TGTGCCAGCAGCCTAGGACAGCGCACAGATACGCAGTATTTT. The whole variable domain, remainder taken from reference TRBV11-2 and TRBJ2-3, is EAGVAQSPRYKIIEKRQSVAFWCNPISGHATLYWYQQILGQGPKLLIQFQNNGVVDDSQLPKDRFSAERLKGVDSTLKIQPAKLEDSAVYLCASSLGQRTDTQYFGPGTRLTVL.

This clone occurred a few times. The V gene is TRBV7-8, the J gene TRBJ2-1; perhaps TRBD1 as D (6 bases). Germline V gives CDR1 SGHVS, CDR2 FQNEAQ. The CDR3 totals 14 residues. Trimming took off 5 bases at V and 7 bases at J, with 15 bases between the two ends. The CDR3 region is CASSTPDRSNEQFF. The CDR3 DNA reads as TGTGCCAGCAGCACCCCTGACAGGTCAAATGAGCAGTTCTTC.

The CDR3 loop is CASRTQGDNSPLHF. CDR3 sequence (DNA): TGCGCCAGCAGGACCCAGGGGGATAATTCACCCCTCCACTTT. The rearrangement links TRBV5-1 to TRBJ1-6; 7 bases line up with TRBD1. CDR3 size: 14 residues. With 5 bases clipped from V and 5 bases from J, the junction kept 4 bases outside the gene matches. Germline-derived CDR1 and CDR2 are SGHRS and YFSETQ.

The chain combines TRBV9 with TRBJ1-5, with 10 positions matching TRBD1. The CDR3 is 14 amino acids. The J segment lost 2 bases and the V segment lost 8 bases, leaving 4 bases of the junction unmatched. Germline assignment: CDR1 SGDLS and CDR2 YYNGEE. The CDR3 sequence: CASGGQGRNQPQHF. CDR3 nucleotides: TGTGCCAGTGGGGGACAGGGGCGCAATCAGCCCCAGCATTTT.

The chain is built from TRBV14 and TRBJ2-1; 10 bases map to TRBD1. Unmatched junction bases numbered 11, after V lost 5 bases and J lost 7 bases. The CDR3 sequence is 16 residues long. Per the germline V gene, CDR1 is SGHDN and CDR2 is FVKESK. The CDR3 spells CASSNMGQGIWNEQFF. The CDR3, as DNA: TGTGCCAGCAGCAACATGGGACAGGGGATTTGGAATGAGCAGTTCTTC.

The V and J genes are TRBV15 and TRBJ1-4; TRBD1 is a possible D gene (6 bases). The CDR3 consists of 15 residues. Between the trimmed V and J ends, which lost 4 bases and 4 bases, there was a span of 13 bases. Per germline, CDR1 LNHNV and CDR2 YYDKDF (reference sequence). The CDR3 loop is CATSTQQGFNEKLFF. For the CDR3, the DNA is TGTGCCACCAGCACACAACAGGGCTTTAATGAAAAACTGTTTTTT. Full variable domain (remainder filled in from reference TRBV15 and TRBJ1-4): DAMVIQNPRYQVTQFGKPVTLSCSQTLNHNVMYWYQQKSSQAPKLLFHYYDKDFNNEADTPDNFQSRRPNTSFCFLDIRSPGLGDTAMYLCATSTQQGFNEKLFFGSGTQLSVL.

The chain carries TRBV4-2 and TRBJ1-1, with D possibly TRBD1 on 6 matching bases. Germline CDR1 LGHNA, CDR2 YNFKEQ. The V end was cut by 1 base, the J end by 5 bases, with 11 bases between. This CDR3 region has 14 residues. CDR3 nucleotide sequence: TGTGCCAGCAGCCAAGTGGGGGCGAGGACTGAAGCTTTCTTT. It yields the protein CASSQVGARTEAFF.

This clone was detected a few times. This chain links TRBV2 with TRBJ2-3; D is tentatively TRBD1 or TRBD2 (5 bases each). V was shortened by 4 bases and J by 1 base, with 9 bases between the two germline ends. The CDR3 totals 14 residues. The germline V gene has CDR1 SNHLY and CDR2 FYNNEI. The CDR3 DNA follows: TGTGCCAGCAGTGGAGGGGCCCGCACAGATACGCAGTATTTT. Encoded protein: CASSGGARTDTQYF.

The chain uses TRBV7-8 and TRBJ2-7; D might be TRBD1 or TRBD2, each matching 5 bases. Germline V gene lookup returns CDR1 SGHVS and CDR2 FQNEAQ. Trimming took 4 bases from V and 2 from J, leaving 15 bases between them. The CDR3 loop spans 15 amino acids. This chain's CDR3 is CASSYTTRGPYEQYV. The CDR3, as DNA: TGTGCCAGCAGCTACACAACTCGGGGCCCCTACGAGCAGTACGTC.

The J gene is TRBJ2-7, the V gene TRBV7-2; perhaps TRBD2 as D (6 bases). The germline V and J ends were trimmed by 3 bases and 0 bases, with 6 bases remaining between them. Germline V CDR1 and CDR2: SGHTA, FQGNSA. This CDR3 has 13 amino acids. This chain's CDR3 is CASSLRDSYEQYV. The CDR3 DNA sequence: TGTGCCAGCAGCTTGCGGGACTCCTACGAGCAGTACGTC.

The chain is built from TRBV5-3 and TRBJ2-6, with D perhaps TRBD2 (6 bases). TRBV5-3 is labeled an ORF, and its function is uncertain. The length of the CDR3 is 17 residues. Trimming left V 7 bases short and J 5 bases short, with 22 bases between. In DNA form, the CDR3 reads TGTGCCAGAGGGCCGGAGGGTGAACAAAGTCGGGCCAACGTCCTGACTTTC. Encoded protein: CARGPEGEQSRANVLTF.